Included here is one TCR beta chain sequence, with context. The antigen is undetermined. Trimming took 0 bases from V and 6 from J, leaving 8 bases between them. The CDR3 is made up of 12 amino acids. CDR1 is DFQATT, CDR2 SNEGSKA, per germline (reference sequence). This record comes from a study of human T cells and chemical hapten exposure. This sample's time point: patch test 3, about 24 weeks after DPC sensitization. This sample's treatment: therapeutic diphenylcyclopropenone sensitization with weekly scalp DPC. The starting material, unfractionated whole blood, was used for total RNA extraction. Individual cDNA molecules had unique molecular identifiers attached to them by the library. A single record per CDR3 protein comes from TCRdb applying MiXCR to the RACE reads. The sample contains about 160,000 distinct CDR3 sequences, about a quarter of which appear only once. Findings and caveats of the study: DPC sensitization did not alter TCRs above 1 in 1000 frequency. There were significantly more large CDR3 similarity clusters among expanded TCRs than among controls.

This material consisted of whole blood, taken in connection with sensitization to the hapten diphenylcyclopropenone (DPC). V usage is TRBV20-1 and J usage is TRBJ1-1; D is uncertain. This TCR came from a woman between 18 and 30 years old with alopecia areata. Some clones in this sample may be carry-over from other donors' samples. The CDR3 nucleotides read TGCAGTGCTAGAGATCCCGGGTCTGAAGCTTTCTTT. Translated: CSARDPGSEAFF.